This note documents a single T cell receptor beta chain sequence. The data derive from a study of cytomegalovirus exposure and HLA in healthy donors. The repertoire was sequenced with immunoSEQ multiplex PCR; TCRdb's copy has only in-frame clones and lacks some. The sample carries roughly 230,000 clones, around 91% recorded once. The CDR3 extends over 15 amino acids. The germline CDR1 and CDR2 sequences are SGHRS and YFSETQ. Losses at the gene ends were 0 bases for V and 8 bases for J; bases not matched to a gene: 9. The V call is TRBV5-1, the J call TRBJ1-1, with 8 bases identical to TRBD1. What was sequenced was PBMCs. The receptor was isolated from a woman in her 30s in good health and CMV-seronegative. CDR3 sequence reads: CASSLGGTGQAEAFF. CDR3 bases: TGCGCCAGCAGCTTGGGGGGGACAGGCCAGGCGGAAGCTTTCTTT.